These T cell receptor beta chains were read from a single sample in a study of T cell repertoires in ileal Crohn's disease. The data were produced by immunoSEQ multiplex PCR, yet TCRdb's version contains in-frame clones alone and is incomplete. The repertoire holds around 5,500 clones, with approximately 80% as singletons. Sample: ileal tissue. The receptors derive from an adult with Crohn's disease. Each CDR3 is given with its conserved first and last residue. Each record gives: D gene, V gene, clone size, J gene, CDR3 protein, CDR3 DNA. A D gene is named only where the DNA matches it firmly. Expanded clones are given a class, and other clones once, few, many or no size at all.

>NA|TRBV6-5|NA|TRBJ2-7
CASAGTVTYEQYF
TGTGCCAGTGCCGGGACTGTGACCTACGAGCAGTACTTC
>TRBD2|TRBV5-4|NA|TRBJ2-5
CASSLGAGGPQETQYF
TGTGCCAGCAGCTTGGGAGCGGGGGGACCCCAAGAGACCCAGTACTTC
>NA|TRBV6-1|NA|TRBJ1-1
CASSWTYTEAFF
TGTGCCAGCAGTTGGACGTACACTGAAGCTTTCTTT
>NA|TRBV4-1|large|TRBJ2-2
CASSHRLGQGGLTGELFF
TGCGCCAGCAGCCACCGGCTGGGCCAGGGGGGATTAACCGGGGAGCTGTTTTTT
>NA|TRBV5-1|NA|TRBJ2-7
CASRSRDSGSEQYF
TGCGCCAGCAGGTCCCGGGACTCGGGATCCGAGCAGTACTTC
>NA|TRBV2|NA|TRBJ2-1
CASITERTYNEQFF
TGTGCCAGCATTACAGAAAGGACCTACAATGAGCAGTTCTTC
>TRBD1|TRBV6-6|NA|TRBJ2-1
CATGGAYNEQFF
TGTGCCACAGGGGGCGCCTACAATGAGCAGTTCTTC
>NA|TRBV28|NA|TRBJ1-5
CASSLVRGNQPQHF
TGTGCCAGCAGTTTAGTGAGGGGCAATCAGCCCCAGCATTTT
>NA|TRBV7-2|NA|TRBJ2-5
CASSTGPQETQYF
TGTGCCAGCAGCACGGGGCCCCAAGAGACCCAGTACTTC
>NA|TRBV25-1|NA|TRBJ1-4
CASSERSSLLVDNEKLFF
TGTGCCAGCAGTGAACGGTCAAGTCTCCTAGTCGACAATGAAAAACTGTTTTTT
>NA|TRBV7-9|NA|TRBJ1-6
CASSLQAGVNSPLHF
TGTGCCAGCAGCTTACAGGCAGGGGTTAATTCACCCCTCCACTTT
>NA|TRBV15|NA|TRBJ2-4
CATSSRLNSNIQYF
TGTGCCACCAGCAGCCGCCTAAACTCAAACATTCAGTACTTC
>TRBD2|TRBV5-1|once|TRBJ2-1
CASSAVPGLAADEQFF
TGCGCCAGCAGCGCCGTCCCGGGACTAGCGGCTGATGAGCAGTTCTTC
>TRBD1|TRBV5-5|NA|TRBJ1-6
CASSLGQGGWSNSPLHF
TGTGCCAGCAGCCTGGGACAGGGTGGATGGAGTAATTCACCCCTCCACTTT
>NA|TRBV19|NA|TRBJ2-4
CASSIPDIPAKNIQYF
TGTGCCAGTAGTATCCCGGACATACCAGCCAAAAACATTCAGTACTTC
>NA|TRBV19|NA|TRBJ1-1
CASSQQGGTEAFF
TGTGCCAGTAGTCAACAGGGAGGCACTGAAGCTTTCTTT
>NA|TRBV4-2|NA|TRBJ1-1
CASSQDKRGGAFF
TGTGCCAGCAGCCAAGATAAGAGGGGGGGGGCTTTCTTT
>NA|TRBV9|few|TRBJ2-2
CASSPQNTGELFF
TGTGCCAGCAGTCCCCAAAACACCGGGGAGCTGTTTTTT
>TRBD1|TRBV19|NA|TRBJ2-7
CATLDRGRDEQYF
TGTGCCACCTTAGACAGGGGCCGGGACGAGCAGTACTTC
>NA|TRBV25-1|NA|TRBJ2-1
CASSKWSYNEQFF
TGTGCCAGCAGTAAGTGGTCCTACAATGAGCAGTTCTTC
>NA|TRBV11-2|NA|TRBJ2-2
CASSLMASNTGELFF
TGTGCCAGCAGCCTCATGGCCTCAAACACCGGGGAGCTGTTTTTT
>TRBD2|TRBV7-3|NA|TRBJ2-2
CASSSGLANTGELFF
TGTGCCAGCAGCTCGGGACTAGCGAACACCGGGGAGCTGTTTTTT
>NA|TRBV7-2|NA|TRBJ2-2
CASSLGGGVNTGELFF
TGTGCCAGCAGCTTAGGAGGGGGTGTTAACACCGGGGAGCTGTTTTTT
>NA|TRBV4-2|NA|TRBJ2-7
CASSQDKLVSNEQYF
TGTGCCAGCAGCCAAGATAAGCTGGTTTCTAACGAGCAGTACTTC
>NA|TRBV5-4|few|TRBJ2-7
CASSRPGNEQYF
TGTGCCAGCAGCCGCCCAGGGAACGAGCAGTACTTC
>NA|TRBV29-1|NA|TRBJ1-4
CSVGEDERAVF
TGCAGCGTTGGGGAGGACGAAAGGGCTGTTTTT
>NA|TRBV5-1|NA|TRBJ2-7
CASSLESETYEQYF
TGCGCCAGCAGCTTGGAGTCAGAGACCTACGAGCAGTACTTC
>NA|TRBV7-2|NA|TRBJ2-5
CASSSNRRVVGQETQYF
TGTGCCAGCAGCTCAAATCGCAGGGTCGTTGGGCAAGAGACCCAGTACTTC
>TRBD1|TRBV25-1|NA|TRBJ1-1
CASSAQGDGTEAFF
TGTGCCAGCAGTGCTCAGGGGGACGGCACTGAAGCTTTCTTT
>TRBD2|TRBV9|NA|TRBJ2-2
CASSVGEGNTGELFF
TGTGCCAGCAGCGTAGGGGAGGGGAACACCGGGGAGCTGTTTTTT
>NA|TRBV11-2|NA|TRBJ2-5
CASSSGLGETQYF
TGTGCCAGCAGCTCCGGGTTGGGAGAGACCCAGTACTTC
>NA|TRBV7-6|NA|TRBJ1-1
CASSFGGSTEAFF
TGTGCCAGCAGCTTCGGGGGTTCAACTGAAGCTTTCTTT
>TRBD2|TRBV7-7|NA|TRBJ2-2
CASSLTSGGVAGELFF
TGTGCCAGCAGCTTAACTAGCGGGGGCGTCGCCGGGGAGCTGTTTTTT
>NA|TRBV2|NA|TRBJ2-7
CASSGQSYEQYF
TGTGCCAGCAGTGGTCAATCCTACGAGCAGTACTTC
>NA|TRBV7-6|NA|TRBJ2-7
CASSLTGHEQYF
TGTGCCAGCAGCTTAACTGGGCACGAGCAGTACTTC
>NA|TRBV10-3|NA|TRBJ1-1
CAISAPGDTEAFF
TGTGCCATCAGTGCGCCAGGGGACACTGAAGCTTTCTTT
>NA|TRBV27|NA|TRBJ1-2
CASSLFWGAGYGYTF
TGTGCCAGCAGTTTATTTTGGGGGGCGGGCTATGGCTACACCTTC
>NA|TRBV7-8|NA|TRBJ2-7
CASSLSQVQFQYF
TGTGCCAGCAGCTTATCTCAGGTTCAATTTCAATACTTC
>NA|TRBV15|NA|TRBJ2-3
CATSRGGKGPDTQYF
TGTGCCACCAGCAGAGGCGGGAAAGGCCCAGATACGCAGTATTTT
>NA|TRBV19|NA|TRBJ2-7
CASSPTVTYEQYF
TGTGCCAGTAGTCCGACAGTTACCTACGAGCAGTACTTC
>NA|TRBV6-1|NA|TRBJ1-2
CASSEQGPGYGYTF
TGTGCCAGCAGTGAACAGGGGCCGGGCTATGGCTACACCTTC
>TRBD2|TRBV15|NA|TRBJ2-4
CATSKLGTSGGNIQYF
TGTGCCACCAGCAAACTAGGGACTAGCGGGGGAAACATTCAGTACTTC
>NA|TRBV6-1|NA|TRBJ1-6
CASSARQINSPLHF
TGTGCCAGCAGTGCCCGACAGATCAATTCACCCCTCCACTTT
>TRBD2|TRBV4-1|NA|TRBJ2-1
CASSQPRGTRSYNEQFF
TGCGCCAGCAGCCAACCGCGGGGGACTAGGTCCTACAATGAGCAGTTCTTC
>NA|TRBV5-8|few|TRBJ1-1
CASSLWFVNTEAFF
TGTGCCAGCAGCTTGTGGTTTGTGAACACTGAAGCTTTCTTT
>TRBD2|TRBV30|NA|TRBJ2-3
CAWRVGGGATDTQYF
TGTGCCTGGAGGGTGGGGGGGGGAGCCACAGATACGCAGTATTTT
>NA|TRBV11-3|NA|TRBJ1-1
CASSPGGAGATPEAFF
TGTGCCAGCAGCCCGGGTGGGGCAGGGGCCACCCCTGAAGCTTTCTTT
>TRBD1|TRBV28|few|TRBJ2-7
CASSSLGTGEIEQYF
TGTGCCAGCAGTTCACTAGGGACAGGGGAAATAGAGCAGTACTTC
>TRBD2|TRBV4-3|NA|TRBJ2-3
CASSTQLAGSLTDTQYF
TGCGCCAGCAGCACCCAGCTAGCGGGGAGCCTCACAGATACGCAGTATTTT
>TRBD1|TRBV6-1|NA|TRBJ1-4
CASSKTGVYEKLFF
TGTGCCAGCAGTAAGACAGGGGTCTATGAAAAACTGTTTTTT
>NA|TRBV7-6|NA|TRBJ2-7
CASSLAGSSYEQYF
TGTGCCAGCAGCTTAGCGGGCAGCTCCTACGAGCAGTACTTC
>NA|TRBV30|NA|TRBJ1-1
CAWSGQNTEAFF
TGTGCCTGGAGCGGACAAAACACTGAAGCTTTCTTT
>NA|TRBV7-2|NA|TRBJ2-7
CASSSDLAEQYF
TGTGCCAGCAGCTCCGACCTTGCGGAGCAGTACTTC
>NA|TRBV9|NA|TRBJ2-1
CASSVGWSYNEQFF
TGTGCCAGCAGCGTAGGGTGGTCCTACAATGAGCAGTTCTTC